This T cell receptor (beta chain) stems from a study of regulatory T cells in long-lasting Graves disease. Findings and caveats of the study: Persistent disease favored TRBV28, TRBJ1-2 and TRBJ2-5.

The CDR3 consists of 14 residues. V lost 4 bases to trimming and J lost 1 base, with 11 bases between them. Germline assignment: CDR1 SNHLY and CDR2 FYNNEI. This clonotype has ten or more counts. The antigen is undetermined. Time point meaning: newly diagnosed GD, antithyroid drugs for less than 3 months. With RNA extracted from PBMCs as input, the TCR library was made. A volume of approximately 8.4 milliliters of peripheral blood was collected in EDTA tubes. CDR3 regions were amplified by Arm-PCR using iRepertoire HTBI primers to build TCR beta libraries. TCRdb itself ran the multiplex PCR reads through MiXCR, one entry per CDR3 protein. Here the sample spans approximately 540,000 distinct CDR3 sequences, 12% being singletons. The same data also went into a second study, on T cells in Graves' hyperthyroidism and ophthalmopathy. This second report adds: Uncontrolled infections, other autoimmune diseases, pregnancy or lactation led to exclusion of patients. A set of HTBI primers served as the primers for a first-round RT-PCR of the TCR CDR3.

This specimen consisted of peripheral blood mononuclear cells (PBMCs), obtained at new diagnosis, from a patient treated with antithyroid drugs. The V and J genes are TRBV2 and TRBJ2-7; D ambiguous. The receptor's source is a woman aged 25 to 39 with Graves disease. Here the CDR3 DNA reads TGTGCCAGCAGTGGAATATCCCAATCCTACGAGCAGTACTTC. Amino acid sequence: CASSGISQSYEQYF.